The next 13 T cell receptor beta chains were all read from a single sample in a study of regulatory T cells in long-lasting Graves disease. Sequencing libraries for TCR beta were prepared with iRepertoire HTBI primers and Arm-PCR of CDR3 regions. TCRdb processed the multiplex PCR reads anew with MiXCR; each CDR3 protein has one entry. Among 400,000 to 550,000 distinct CDR3 sequences listed, less than 20% were seen once. Indicated time point: newly diagnosed GD, antithyroid drugs for less than 3 months. Extracted RNA from PBMCs served as the source of the TCR library. These records were also assigned to another study, of T cells in Graves' hyperthyroidism and ophthalmopathy.

The specimen was peripheral blood mononuclear cells (PBMCs), collected at new diagnosis, from a patient treated with antithyroid drugs. These receptors all stem from a woman in her 30s with Graves disease.

The table lists this clonotype with many counts. The rearrangement uses TRBV5-8 and TRBJ2-2, with D perhaps matching TRBD1 or TRBD2 (5 bases each). V was cut by 4 bases and J by 1 base, with 11 bases left in between. The CDR3 covers 15 residues. Germline V gene sequence: CDR1 SGHTS, CDR2 YDEGEE. CDR3 in DNA: TGTGCCAGCAGCCTCGGGACCCGGAACACCGGGGAGCTGTTTTTT. It translates to CASSLGTRNTGELFF.

The table lists this clonotype with a count of one. The chain couples TRBV19 to TRBJ1-2; D call uncertain. The germline gives CDR1 LNHDA, CDR2 SQIVND (reference sequence). The CDR3 runs 10 residues. Trimming removed 8 bases at V and 6 bases at J, with 7 bases between. Here the CDR3 reads CASSANGYTF. DNA for the CDR3: TGTGCCAGTTCCGCTAATGGCTACACCTTC.

V usage is TRBV24-1 and J usage is TRBJ2-5; D is possibly TRBD1 (6 bases). V was trimmed by 6 bases and J by 4 bases, leaving 14 bases between them. The CDR3 has 14 residues. Germline CDR1 KGHDR, CDR2 SFDVKD. This chain's CDR3 is CATSQNQGTETQYF. The DNA of the CDR3 is TGTGCCACCAGTCAAAATCAGGGGACAGAGACCCAGTACTTC.

This clonotype was found many times. This chain connects TRBV5-1 to TRBJ2-2; no clear D gene. Trimming shortened V by 6 bases and J by 4 bases, and 13 bases separated the two germline ends. CDR1 is SGHRS, CDR2 YFSETQ, per germline. The length of the CDR3 is 14 residues. The CDR3 DNA reads TGCGCCAGCACCCCCGATGGTCTCACCGGGGAGCTGTTTTTT. Protein sequence: CASTPDGLTGELFF. The variable domain in full, completed from reference TRBV5-1 and TRBJ2-2, reads KAGVTQTPRYLIKTRGQQVTLSCSPISGHRSVSWYQQTPGQGLQFLFEYFSETQRNKGNFPGRFSGRQFSNSRSEMNVSTLELGDSALYLCASTPDGLTGELFFGEGSRLTVL.

In its sample, this clonotype was seen many times. This rearrangement joins TRBV29-1 to TRBJ1-1; TRBD1 is a possible D gene (5 bases). From germline, CDR1 is SQVTM and CDR2 ANQGSEA. This CDR3 is built from 10 residues. With 5 bases removed from V and 5 bases from J, the gap between germline ends came to 6 bases. This chain's CDR3 is CSVRGTEAFF. DNA of the CDR3: TGCAGCGTTCGGGGGACTGAAGCTTTCTTT. Full variable domain (rest looked up from reference TRBV29-1 and TRBJ1-1): SAVISQKPSRDICQRGTSLTIQCQVDSQVTMMFWYRQQPGQSLTLIATANQGSEATYESGFVIDKFPISRPNLTFSTLTVSNMSPEDSSIYLCSVRGTEAFFGQGTRLTVV.

This clonotype was seen more than once but under ten times. The DNA for the CDR3 is TGTGCCAGCAGCTTCACAGGGGGCGGTGAAAAACTGTTTTTT. This codes for CASSFTGGGEKLFF. V usage is TRBV7-8 and J usage is TRBJ1-4; the match to TRBD1 covers 9 bases. The CDR3 covers 14 residues. With 3 bases clipped from V and 7 bases from J, the junction kept 3 bases outside the gene matches. Germline-derived CDR1 and CDR2 are SGHVS and FQNEAQ.

This clonotype was seen only a few times. V is TRBV9 and J is TRBJ2-3, with 10 positions matching TRBD2. Trimming removed 4 bases from V and 2 bases from J; junction bases left unmatched: 7. Germline V gene data show CDR1 as SGDLS and CDR2 as YYNGEE. This CDR3 is 16 amino acids long. The CDR3 DNA sequence: TGTGCCAGCAGCTACGGACTAGCGGAAATCACAGATACGCAGTATTTT. This sequence encodes CASSYGLAEITDTQYF.

This clonotype was detected ten times or more. The chain links TRBV10-3 to TRBJ1-1, with D unresolved. Trimming shortened V by 2 bases and J by 0 bases, and 13 bases separated the two germline ends. Germline V CDR1 and CDR2: ENHRY, SYGVKD. The CDR3 is 16 amino acids. The CDR3: CAISEGETSMNTEAFF. CDR3 coding DNA: TGTGCCATCAGTGAGGGCGAGACATCGATGAACACTGAAGCTTTCTTT.

This clonotype was counted many times. The chain couples TRBV18 to TRBJ1-4, with D tentatively TRBD1 (5 bases). CDR3 size: 16 residues. Trimming stripped 1 base from V and 12 bases from J, with 21 bases between. CDR1 is KGHSH, CDR2 LQKENI, per germline. The CDR3: CASSPQGSGTRGELFF. CDR3 nucleotides: TGTGCCAGCTCACCACAGGGGTCAGGAACCCGTGGGGAACTGTTTTTT.

This clonotype occurred a few times. The chain combines TRBV20-1 with TRBJ1-1; 7 bases align to TRBD1. V gave up 3 bases and J gave up 1 base; unmatched junction bases: 2. The CDR3 sequence is 13 residues long. Germline V lookup: CDR1 DFQATT, CDR2 SNEGSKA (reference sequence). This CDR3 is CSARGQWNTEAFF. The CDR3 DNA reads as TGCAGTGCTAGGGGACAGTGGAACACTGAAGCTTTCTTT.

This clonotype was observed a single time. A read error may explain this, as a much larger clone is one base away. The gene calls are TRBV15 and TRBJ1-4, with 9 bases identical to TRBD1. The CDR3 is 16 amino acids. With V trimmed by 11 bases and J by 5 bases, 15 bases remained unmatched. Germline assignment: CDR1 LNHNV and CDR2 YYDKDF (reference sequence). CDR3 nucleotide sequence: TGTGCCGCCACCAAGGGAGGAACAGGGGGCAATGAAAAACTGTTTTTT. Residues: CAATKGGTGGNEKLFF. Supplemented by reference TRBV15 and TRBJ1-4, the full variable domain reads DAMVIQNPRYQVTQFGKPVTLSCSQTLNHNVMYWYQQKSSQAPKLLFHYYDKDFNNEADTPDNFQSRRPNTSFCFLDIRSPGLGDTAMYLCAATKGGTGGNEKLFFGSGTQLSVL.

Only a few counts were recorded for this clonotype. The chain couples TRBV2 to TRBJ2-1; D uncertain. Germline V gives CDR1 SNHLY, CDR2 FYNNEI. Trimming removed 4 bases from V and 4 bases from J, with 20 bases in between. The CDR3 has 17 residues. The CDR3 protein is CASSAATNLPKYNEQFF. CDR3 nucleotides: TGTGCCAGCAGTGCAGCGACAAACCTACCAAAGTACAATGAGCAGTTCTTC. The variable domain in full, completed from reference TRBV2 and TRBJ2-1, reads EPEVTQTPSHQVTQMGQEVILRCVPISNHLYFYWYRQILGQKVEFLVSFYNNEISEKSEIFDDQFSVERPDGSNFTLKIRSTKLEDSAMYFCASSAATNLPKYNEQFFGPGTRLTVL.

This clonotype has a count of ten or more. The chain couples TRBV20-1 to TRBJ2-3, with TRBD2 identical over 8 bases. The CDR3 loop spans 13 amino acids. Looked up from germline, CDR1 is DFQATT and CDR2 is SNEGSKA (reference sequence). V shed 4 bases, J shed 3 bases, and the junction held 3 bases outside the gene matches. CDR3 loop: CSAMSGSTDTQYF. The CDR3 DNA is TGCAGTGCTATGAGCGGGAGTACAGATACGCAGTATTTT.